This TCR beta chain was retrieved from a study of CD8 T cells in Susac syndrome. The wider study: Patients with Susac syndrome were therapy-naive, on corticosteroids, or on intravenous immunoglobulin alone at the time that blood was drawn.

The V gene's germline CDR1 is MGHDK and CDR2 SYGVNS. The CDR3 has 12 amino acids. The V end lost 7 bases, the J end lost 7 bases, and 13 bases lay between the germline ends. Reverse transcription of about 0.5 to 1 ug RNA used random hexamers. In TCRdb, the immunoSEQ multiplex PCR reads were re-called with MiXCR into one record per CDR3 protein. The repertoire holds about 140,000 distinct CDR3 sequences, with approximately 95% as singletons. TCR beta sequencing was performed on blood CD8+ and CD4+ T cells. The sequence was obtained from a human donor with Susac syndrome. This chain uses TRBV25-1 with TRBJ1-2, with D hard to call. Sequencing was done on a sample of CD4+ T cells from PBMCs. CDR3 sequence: CASNAGPSGYTF. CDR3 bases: TGTGCCAGCAATGCAGGTCCCTCTGGCTACACCTTC.